This TCR beta chain was observed in a study of T-cell reconstitution after alpha-beta-depleted transplantation in children listed by TCRdb under 2016. With regard to the full study: Using TCR repertoire profiling, the study quantitatively followed how T-cell immune reconstitution unfolded in children after TCRalphabeta/CD19-depleted allogeneic hematopoietic cell transplantation.

The library relied on PCR. TCRdb lists the instrument as Illumina HiSeq 2500. TCR libraries were prepared with molecular barcoding, using unique molecular identifiers to normalize TCRbeta repertoire quantification. The public reads were quality trimmed at Q25 with fastp and then assembled into clones with MiXCR by TCRdb, keeping productive beta chains. Rows merge per CDR3 protein into single entries with the most common DNA and genes. This sample is represented by hundreds of thousands of distinct CDR3 sequences; about an eighth of them were singletons. The top ten hold 0.75% to 0.85% of the sample. This clonotype occurred a few times. No antigen is known for it. Base qualities are missing; no much larger clone stands one base away. V sheds 0 bases and J sheds 7 bases, leaving 9 bases between their ends. The CDR3 runs 13 amino acids, cysteine and phenylalanine included. CDR3 DNA only is kept here, 39 bases in frame from base 1. CDR1 and CDR2, looked up from the germline V gene, are SQVTM and ANQGSEA.

Overall study outcomes, separate from this receptor: The apparently early alphabetaT-cell count recovery about two months after transplant was reportedly dependent on only several hundred rapidly expanded clones derived from non-depleted graft cells. The frequencies of hyperexpanded clones fell over the following months, and after one year, T-cell counts and TCRbeta diversity were mostly attributed to newly produced T cells. In some patients, high TCRbeta diversity at day 60 was attributed to recipient T cells and intrathymic progenitors that had survived conditioning.

What this sample's treatment or condition label stands for: allogeneic hematopoietic cell transplantation with graft depleted of TCRalphabeta T cells and CD19 B cells. The transplant recipients were children given TCRalphabeta/CD19-depleted allogeneic hematopoietic cell grafts. The sequence links TRBV29-1 to TRBJ2-2, with no reliable assignment of the D segment. The sequencing here drew on PBMCs, taken before TCRalphabeta/CD19-depleted stem cell transplant. This TCR derives from a girl aged 2 to 9 with congenital amegakaryocytic thrombocytopenia, due to receive a stem cell transplant. This receptor has the CDR3 CSVEESPGGELFF. The nucleotides are TGCAGCGTTGAAGAGTCCCCCGGCGGGGAGCTGTTTTTT.